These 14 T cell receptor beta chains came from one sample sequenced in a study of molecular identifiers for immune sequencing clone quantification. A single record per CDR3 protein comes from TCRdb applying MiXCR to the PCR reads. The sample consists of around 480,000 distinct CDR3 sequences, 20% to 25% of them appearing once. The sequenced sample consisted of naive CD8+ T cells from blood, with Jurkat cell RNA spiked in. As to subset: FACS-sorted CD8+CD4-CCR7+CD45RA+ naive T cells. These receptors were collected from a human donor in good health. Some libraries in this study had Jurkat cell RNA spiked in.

CDR3 sequence: CASSLDPGLLGDEQFF. The CDR3 coding sequence is TGTGCCAGCAGCTTGGATCCCGGGCTCCTTGGCGATGAGCAGTTCTTC. The gene calls are TRBV7-6 and TRBJ2-1; no clear D. Germline CDR1 is SGHVS and CDR2 is FNYEAQ. This CDR3 spans 16 amino acids. V was shortened by 3 bases and J by 8 bases, with 20 bases between the two germline ends.

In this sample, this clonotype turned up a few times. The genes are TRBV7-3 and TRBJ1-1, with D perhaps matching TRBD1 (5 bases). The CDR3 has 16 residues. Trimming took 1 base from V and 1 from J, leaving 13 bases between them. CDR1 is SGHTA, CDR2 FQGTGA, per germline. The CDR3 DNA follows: TGTGCCAGCAGCTTAATGCCAGGGCTGTCGAACACTGAAGCTTTCTTT. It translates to CASSLMPGLSNTEAFF.

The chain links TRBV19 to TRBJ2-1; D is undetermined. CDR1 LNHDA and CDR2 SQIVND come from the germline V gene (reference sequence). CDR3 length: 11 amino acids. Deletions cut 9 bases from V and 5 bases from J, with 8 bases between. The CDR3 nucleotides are TGTGCCAGCGGTTTCCACAATGAGCAGTTCTTC. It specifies CASGFHNEQFF.

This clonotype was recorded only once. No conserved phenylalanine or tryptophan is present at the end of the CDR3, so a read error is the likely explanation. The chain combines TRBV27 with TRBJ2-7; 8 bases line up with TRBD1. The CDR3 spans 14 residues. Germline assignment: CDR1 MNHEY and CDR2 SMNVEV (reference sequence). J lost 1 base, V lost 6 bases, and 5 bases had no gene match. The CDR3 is CASSSQGVSYEQYL. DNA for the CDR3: TGTGCCAGCAGCTCACAGGGGGTTTCCTACGAGCAGTACCTC.

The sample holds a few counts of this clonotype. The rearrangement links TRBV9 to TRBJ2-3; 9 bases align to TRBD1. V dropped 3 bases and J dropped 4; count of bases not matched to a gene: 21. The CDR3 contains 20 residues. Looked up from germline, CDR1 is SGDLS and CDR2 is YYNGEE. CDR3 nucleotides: TGTGCCAGCAGCGGGTTCGCCGAGGGGGGACAGGGAACTACCGCAGATACGCAGTATTTT. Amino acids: CASSGFAEGGQGTTADTQYF.

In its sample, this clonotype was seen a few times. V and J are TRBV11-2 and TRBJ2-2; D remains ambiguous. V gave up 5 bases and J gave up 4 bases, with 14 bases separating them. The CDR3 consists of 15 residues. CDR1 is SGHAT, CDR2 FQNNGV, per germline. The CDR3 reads CASSHGPSPTGELFF. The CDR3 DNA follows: TGTGCCAGCAGCCATGGGCCAAGCCCCACCGGGGAGCTGTTTTTT.

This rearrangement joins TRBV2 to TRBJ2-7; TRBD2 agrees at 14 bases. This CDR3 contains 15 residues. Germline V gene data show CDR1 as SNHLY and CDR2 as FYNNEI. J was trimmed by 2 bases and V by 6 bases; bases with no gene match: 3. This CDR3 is CASRGLAGDTYEQYF. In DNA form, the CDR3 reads TGTGCCAGCAGGGGACTAGCGGGGGATACCTACGAGCAGTACTTC.

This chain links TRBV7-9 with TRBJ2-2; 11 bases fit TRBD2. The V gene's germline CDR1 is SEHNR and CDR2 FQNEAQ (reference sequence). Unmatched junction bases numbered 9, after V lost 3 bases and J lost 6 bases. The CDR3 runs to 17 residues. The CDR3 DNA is TGTGCCAGCAGCTTGACTAGCGGGGCCAGCCCGTCCGGGGAGCTGTTTTTT. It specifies CASSLTSGASPSGELFF. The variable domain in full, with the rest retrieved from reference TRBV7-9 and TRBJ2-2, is DTGVSQNPRHKITKRGQNVTFRCDPISEHNRLYWYRQTLGQGPEFLTYFQNEAQLEKSRLLSDRFSAERPKGSFSTLEIQRTEQGDSAMYLCASSLTSGASPSGELFFGEGSRLTVL.

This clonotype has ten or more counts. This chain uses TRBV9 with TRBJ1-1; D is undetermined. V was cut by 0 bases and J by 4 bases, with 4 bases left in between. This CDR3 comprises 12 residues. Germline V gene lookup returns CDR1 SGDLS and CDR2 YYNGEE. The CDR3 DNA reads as TGTGCCAGCAGCGTAGAGGGCACTGAAGCTTTCTTT. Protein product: CASSVEGTEAFF.

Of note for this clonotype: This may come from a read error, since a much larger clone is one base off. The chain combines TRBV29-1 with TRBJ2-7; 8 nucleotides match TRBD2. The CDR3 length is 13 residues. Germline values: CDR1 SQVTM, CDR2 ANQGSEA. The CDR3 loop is CSVFTSGLYEQDF. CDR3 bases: TGCAGCGTCTTTACTAGCGGTCTCTACGAGCAGGACTTC.

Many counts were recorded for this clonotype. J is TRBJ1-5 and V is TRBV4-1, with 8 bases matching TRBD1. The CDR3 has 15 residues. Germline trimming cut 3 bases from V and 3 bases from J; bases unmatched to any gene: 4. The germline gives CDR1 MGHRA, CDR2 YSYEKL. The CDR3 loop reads CASSHVTGDNQPQHF. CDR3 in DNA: TGCGCCAGCAGCCACGTGACAGGGGACAATCAGCCCCAGCATTTT.

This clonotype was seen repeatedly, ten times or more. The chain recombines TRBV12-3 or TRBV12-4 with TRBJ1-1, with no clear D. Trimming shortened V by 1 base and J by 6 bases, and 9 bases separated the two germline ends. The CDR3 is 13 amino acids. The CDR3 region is CASSLVWGSEAFF. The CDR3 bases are TGTGCCAGCAGTTTAGTGTGGGGATCTGAAGCTTTCTTT.

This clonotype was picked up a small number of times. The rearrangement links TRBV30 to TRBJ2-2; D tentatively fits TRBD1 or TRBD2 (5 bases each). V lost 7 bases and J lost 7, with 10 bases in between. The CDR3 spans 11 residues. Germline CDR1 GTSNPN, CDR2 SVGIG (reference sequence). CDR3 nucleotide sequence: TGTGCCTCTCGGGACGGCGGGGAGCTGTTTTTT. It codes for CASRDGGELFF.

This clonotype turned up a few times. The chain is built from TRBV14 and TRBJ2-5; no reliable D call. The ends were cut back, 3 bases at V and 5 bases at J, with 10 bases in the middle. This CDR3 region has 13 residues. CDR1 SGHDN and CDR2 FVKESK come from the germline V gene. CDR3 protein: CASSHVVGETQYF. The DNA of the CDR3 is TGTGCCAGCAGCCATGTCGTCGGGGAGACCCAGTACTTC.